A selection of T cell receptor beta chains follows, all from one sample in a study of blood T cell repertoires in COVID-19. Sequencing used immunoSEQ multiplex PCR; TCRdb keeps in-frame clones, though not all of them. The repertoire includes approximately 58,000 clones, roughly 77% of them detected once, and more than 30% sits in the top ten. Input material: peripheral blood. The source is a man in his 60s with COVID-19, enrolled during active disease. CDR3s leave out the opening cysteine and the closing phenylalanine or tryptophan. The order of the fields is CDR3 protein, D gene, V gene, CDR3 length. D genes are given only for firm matches.

cdr3_aa: ASSLTGPLN
d_call: .
v_call: TRBV2
cdr3_length: 9

cdr3_aa: ASSRSGLAITGELF
d_call: .
v_call: TRBV11-2
cdr3_length: 14

cdr3_aa: ASTPEEVPYNEQF
d_call: .
v_call: TRBV19
cdr3_length: 13

cdr3_aa: ASSEEAGAYEQY
d_call: TRBD2
v_call: TRBV2
cdr3_length: 12

cdr3_aa: ASSTQAREAF
d_call: .
v_call: TRBV19
cdr3_length: 10

cdr3_aa: ATTWDRVIGYT
d_call: TRBD1
v_call: TRBV6-5
cdr3_length: 11

cdr3_aa: ASSLTGRGRTDTQY
d_call: TRBD1
v_call: TRBV7-3
cdr3_length: 14

cdr3_aa: ASSTPGLAGGVTDTQY
d_call: TRBD2
v_call: TRBV6-2/TRBV6-3
cdr3_length: 16

cdr3_aa: ASSSQRRQEGPNEKLF
d_call: .
v_call: TRBV18
cdr3_length: 16

cdr3_aa: AAGRTYEQY
d_call: .
v_call: TRBV6-5
cdr3_length: 9

cdr3_aa: ASSPLKSGYNSPLH
d_call: .
v_call: TRBV18
cdr3_length: 14

cdr3_aa: ASSFLPGQGATGELF
d_call: TRBD1
v_call: TRBV7-8
cdr3_length: 15

cdr3_aa: ASSLSGSTDTQY
d_call: .
v_call: TRBV7-9
cdr3_length: 12

cdr3_aa: ASSVSNTGELF
d_call: .
v_call: TRBV9
cdr3_length: 11

cdr3_aa: ASSQRQGVYNEQF
d_call: TRBD1
v_call: TRBV3-1/TRBV3-2
cdr3_length: 13

cdr3_aa: AISTIRTEASEQY
d_call: .
v_call: TRBV10-3
cdr3_length: 13

cdr3_aa: ASSFEGLVGNEQF
d_call: .
v_call: TRBV5-4
cdr3_length: 13

cdr3_aa: AINSGNYNEQF
d_call: .
v_call: TRBV10-3
cdr3_length: 11

cdr3_aa: ASSQGTSGLDEQF
d_call: TRBD2
v_call: TRBV3-1/TRBV3-2
cdr3_length: 13

cdr3_aa: ASSGGTSGRAYIDEQY
d_call: TRBD2
v_call: TRBV7-2
cdr3_length: 16

cdr3_aa: ASSRVTGVAGYEQY
d_call: TRBD1
v_call: TRBV7-9
cdr3_length: 14

cdr3_aa: ASSLGSPGQASSYEQY
d_call: .
v_call: TRBV7-3
cdr3_length: 16

cdr3_aa: ASSSGGASWARSYNEQF
d_call: TRBD2
v_call: TRBV7-9
cdr3_length: 17

cdr3_aa: ASSSQAGTSYMSPF
d_call: TRBD2
v_call: TRBV7-2
cdr3_length: 14

cdr3_aa: ASSSLRRGQETQY
d_call: .
v_call: TRBV7-9
cdr3_length: 13

cdr3_aa: ASSRSAVGEQY
d_call: .
v_call: TRBV7-3
cdr3_length: 11

cdr3_aa: ASSRREGPYEQY
d_call: TRBD2
v_call: TRBV6-2/TRBV6-3
cdr3_length: 12

cdr3_aa: ASSPGRGANSGNTIY
d_call: .
v_call: TRBV5-6
cdr3_length: 15

cdr3_aa: ASSKGQEGTDTQY
d_call: TRBD1
v_call: TRBV5-1
cdr3_length: 13

cdr3_aa: ASSFQGESDGYT
d_call: TRBD1
v_call: TRBV27
cdr3_length: 12

cdr3_aa: ASSSKTSGARA
d_call: .
v_call: TRBV6-5
cdr3_length: 11

cdr3_aa: ASSAGTERNTGELF
d_call: .
v_call: TRBV6-4
cdr3_length: 14

cdr3_aa: ASSQGRGWVF
d_call: .
v_call: TRBV4-1
cdr3_length: 10

cdr3_aa: ASGIGQAADIQY
d_call: TRBD1
v_call: TRBV12-5
cdr3_length: 12

cdr3_aa: ASRNRGDTGELF
d_call: TRBD1
v_call: TRBV27
cdr3_length: 12

cdr3_aa: ASSRDRGNIQY
d_call: TRBD1
v_call: TRBV18
cdr3_length: 11

cdr3_aa: ASRGTNYNEQF
d_call: TRBD2
v_call: TRBV5-1
cdr3_length: 11